What follows describes a single TCR beta chain. TCRdb ran MiXCR on the RT-PCR reads and lists one entry per CDR3 protein. Here the sample spans 500,000 to 750,000 distinct CDR3 sequences, approximately 14% being singletons. This sample was taken from a study of response to subunit inactivated influenza vaccine. V lost 6 bases and J lost 0, with 19 bases in between. The CDR3 runs 17 residues. CDR1 MNHNS and CDR2 SASEGT come from the germline V gene. The material sequenced was PBMCs from blood, taken 11 to 12 days after vaccination. The receptor's source is a man in his fifties who received an inactivated influenza vaccine. The V call is TRBV6-1, the J call TRBJ2-3, with D tentatively TRBD2 (6 bases). CDR3 loop: CASSNQVRGSSTDTQYF. DNA for the CDR3: TGTGCCAGCAGCAATCAGGTCCGGGGGTCTAGCACAGATACGCAGTATTTT.